The 8 T cell receptor beta chains below all came from one sample that was sequenced in a study of cytomegalovirus exposure and HLA in healthy donors. The primer mix had 60 Vbeta and 13 Jbeta primers. The data were produced by immunoSEQ multiplex PCR, yet TCRdb's version contains in-frame clones alone and is incomplete. The repertoire includes about 170,000 clones, around 85% of them detected once, and approximately 2.2% sits in the top ten. The specimen was PBMCs. The receptor source for this set is a male donor in good health and CMV-seronegative.

This chain joins TRBV4-1 and TRBJ2-7, with TRBD1 identical over 9 bases. The CDR3 length is 15 residues. Losses at the gene ends were 1 base for V and 3 bases for J; bases not matched to a gene: 4. In germline, CDR1 is MGHRA, CDR2 YSYEKL. In DNA form, the CDR3 reads TGCGCCAGCAGCCAAGGGACAGGGGCGAACTACGAGCAGTACTTC. Protein sequence: CASSQGTGANYEQYF.

The J gene is TRBJ1-4, the V gene TRBV2, with 7 bases that match TRBD1. CDR1 SNHLY and CDR2 FYNNEI come from the germline V gene. The CDR3 spans 15 residues. V trimming: 1 base; J trimming: 8 bases; junction bases outside the gene matches: 7. This CDR3 reads CASSEEAGGVEKLFF. The CDR3 nucleotides read TGTGCCAGCAGTGAAGAAGCAGGGGGAGTCGAAAAACTGTTTTTT.

This rearrangement joins TRBV18 to TRBJ1-1, with D possibly being TRBD1 (6 bases). This CDR3 comprises 16 residues. Germline CDR1 is KGHSH and CDR2 is LQKENI. V lost 3 bases and J lost 5, with 19 bases in between. The CDR3 DNA sequence: TGTGCCAGCTCACCCCGGACGGACAGAAGAGTAACTGAAGCTTTCTTT. Translating it yields CASSPRTDRRVTEAFF.

The chain is built from TRBV5-1 and TRBJ2-7; TRBD1 matches at 7 bases. This CDR3 is built from 15 residues. From germline, CDR1 is SGHRS and CDR2 YFSETQ. V trimming: 2 bases; J trimming: 3 bases; junction bases outside the gene matches: 8. The DNA for the CDR3 is TGCGCCAGCAGCTTACATATAGGACAGGACTACGAGCAGTACTTC. This encodes CASSLHIGQDYEQYF.

The chain couples TRBV6-1 to TRBJ1-5; TRBD1 matches at 10 bases. Germline V gene lookup returns CDR1 MNHNS and CDR2 SASEGT. With V trimmed by 4 bases and J by 0 bases, 0 bases remained unmatched. The CDR3 is made up of 15 amino acids. The DNA of the CDR3 is TGTGCCAGCAGTGGGACAGGGGGTAGCAATCAGCCCCAGCATTTT. Amino acids: CASSGTGGSNQPQHF.

The genes are TRBV5-1 and TRBJ2-7; possible D gene TRBD1, 6 bases. This CDR3 has 13 amino acids. The V end lost 0 bases, the J end lost 3 bases, and 7 bases lay between the germline ends. CDR1 is SGHRS, CDR2 YFSETQ, per germline. The CDR3 sequence: CASSLEGVYEQYF. Here the CDR3 DNA reads TGCGCCAGCAGCTTGGAGGGGGTCTACGAGCAGTACTTC. The whole variable domain, remainder taken from reference TRBV5-1 and TRBJ2-7, is KAGVTQTPRYLIKTRGQQVTLSCSPISGHRSVSWYQQTPGQGLQFLFEYFSETQRNKGNFPGRFSGRQFSNSRSEMNVSTLELGDSALYLCASSLEGVYEQYFGPGTRLTVT.

This clone appeared a few times. This sequence joins TRBV19 and TRBJ2-7; 9 positions match TRBD1. Germline V gene lookup returns CDR1 LNHDA and CDR2 SQIVND (reference sequence). The V segment lost 5 bases and the J segment 3 bases; nucleotides outside the gene matches: 8. CDR3 length: 15 residues. CDR3 amino acids: CASSPGTGSYYEQYF. The CDR3 DNA reads as TGTGCCAGTAGTCCCGGGACAGGGAGCTACTACGAGCAGTACTTC.

This chain connects TRBV5-1 to TRBJ2-1, with TRBD2 identical over 10 bases. The germline gives CDR1 SGHRS, CDR2 YFSETQ. There are 16 residues in the CDR3. Unmatched junction bases numbered 5, after V lost 0 bases and J lost 5 bases. The CDR3 loop reads CASSLGHLAGDNEQFF. The DNA of the CDR3 is TGCGCCAGCAGCTTGGGGCATCTAGCGGGGGACAATGAGCAGTTCTTC. The whole variable domain, filled in from reference TRBV5-1 and TRBJ2-1, reads KAGVTQTPRYLIKTRGQQVTLSCSPISGHRSVSWYQQTPGQGLQFLFEYFSETQRNKGNFPGRFSGRQFSNSRSEMNVSTLELGDSALYLCASSLGHLAGDNEQFFGPGTRLTVL.